What follows describes a single T cell receptor beta chain. This sample stems from a study of blood T cell repertoires in COVID-19. Study details: The United States, Italy and Spain were the sources of the acute and convalescent COVID-19 samples. T cells, B-cell-depleted T cells, or PBMCs provided the cDNA or gDNA that served as material.

Original processing notes: Amplification with reference gene primers provided the estimates of nucleated cell counts. The protocol was immunoSEQ multiplex PCR, while the TCRdb copy is restricted to in-frame clones and leaves out a portion. V, J and clone size were drawn from that table, and D and trimming were deduced from the DNA. Of 80,000 to 95,000 clones detected, roughly 89% appear once; the ten largest clones hold 3% to 4%. V shed 5 bases, J shed 5 bases, and the junction held 10 bases outside the gene matches. Per germline, CDR1 MNHEY and CDR2 SMNVEV (reference sequence). This CDR3 is 15 amino acids long.

Sequencing was performed on peripheral blood. The V call is TRBV27, the J call TRBJ1-1; 8 bases are shared with TRBD1. This receptor was obtained from a woman in her 70s with acute or convalescent COVID-19. The CDR3 reads CASSQTDRVGTEAFF. CDR3 bases: TGTGCCAGCAGTCAAACGGACAGGGTAGGAACTGAAGCTTTCTTT.